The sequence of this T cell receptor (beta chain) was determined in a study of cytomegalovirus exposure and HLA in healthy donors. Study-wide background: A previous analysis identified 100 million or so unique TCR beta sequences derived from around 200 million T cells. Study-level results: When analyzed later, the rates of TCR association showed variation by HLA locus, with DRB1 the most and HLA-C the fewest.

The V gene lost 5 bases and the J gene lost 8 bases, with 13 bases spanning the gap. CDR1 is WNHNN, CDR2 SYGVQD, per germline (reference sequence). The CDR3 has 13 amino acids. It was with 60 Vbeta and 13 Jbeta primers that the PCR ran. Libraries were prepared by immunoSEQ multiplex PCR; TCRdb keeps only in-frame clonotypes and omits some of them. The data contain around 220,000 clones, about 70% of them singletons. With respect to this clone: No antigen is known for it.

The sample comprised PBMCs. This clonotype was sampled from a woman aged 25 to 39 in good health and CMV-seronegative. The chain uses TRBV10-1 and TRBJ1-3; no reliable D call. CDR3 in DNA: TGCGCCAGCAGTCCAGACGTGAGGGACACCATATATTTT. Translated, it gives CASSPDVRDTIYF.